The 20 T cell receptor beta chains in this list originate from one sample, sequenced in a study of CD8+ T cells in alopecia areata. Following extraction, RNA underwent reverse transcription to cDNA, which served as the sequencing template. TCRdb's copy holds only in-frame clones and misses some; the assay was immunoSEQ multiplex PCR. The table records around 200,000 clones, over 60% of them present only once. Described treatment: oral pan-JAK inhibitor, 5-10 mg twice daily. Source: CD4+ T cells sorted from blood, taken at week 4, from a patient treated with tofacitinib. These receptors originate from a human donor with alopecia areata.

This rearrangement joins TRBV6-5 to TRBJ2-7; 8 bases are shared with TRBD2. The ends lost 7 bases at V and 1 base at J; junction bases unmatched: 6. CDR1 and CDR2 from the germline V gene are MNHEY and SVGAGI. The CDR3 extends over 14 amino acids. The CDR3 nucleotides read TGTGCCAGCACTCGCGGGGGGTTATCCTACGAGCAGTACTTC. Protein sequence: CASTRGGLSYEQYF.

The V call is TRBV7-8, the J call TRBJ1-4; D unclear. V was shortened by 5 bases and J by 0 bases, with 10 bases between the two germline ends. This CDR3 region has 15 residues. The germline V gene has CDR1 SGHVS and CDR2 FQNEAQ. The CDR3 reads CASSQRIATNEKLFF. CDR3 coding DNA: TGTGCCAGCAGCCAAAGGATAGCAACTAATGAAAAACTGTTTTTT.

The V call is TRBV9, the J call TRBJ2-7; TRBD2 might be the D (5 bases). Germline V CDR1 and CDR2: SGDLS, YYNGEE. V lost 3 bases and J lost 3, with 10 bases in between. The CDR3 has 13 amino acids. CDR3 loop: CASSARENYEQYF. DNA for the CDR3: TGTGCCAGCAGCGCGAGGGAAAACTACGAGCAGTACTTC. Looking up the rest from reference TRBV9 and TRBJ2-7 gives the full variable domain: DSGVTQTPKHLITATGQRVTLRCSPRSGDLSVYWYQQSLDQGLQFLIQYYNGEERAKGNILERFSAQQFPDLHSELNLSSLELGDSALYFCASSARENYEQYFGPGTRLTVT.

The chain combines TRBV9 with TRBJ2-1; no clear D. CDR1 is SGDLS and CDR2 is YYNGEE in the germline V gene. V was clipped by 3 bases and J by 0 bases, with 19 bases between them. The CDR3 loop spans 18 amino acids. CDR3 DNA sequence: TGTGCCAGCAGCGCGACATCCCCGCGGAGAAGCTCCTACAATGAGCAGTTCTTC. Its protein product is CASSATSPRRSSYNEQFF.

The chain couples TRBV5-1 to TRBJ2-4, with 11 bases that match TRBD2. This CDR3 contains 20 residues. The germline V gene has CDR1 SGHRS and CDR2 YFSETQ. V shed 4 bases and J 0 bases; nucleotides not matched to a gene: 15. This CDR3 reads CASSLYPGTSGNVAKNIQYF. The DNA for the CDR3 is TGCGCCAGCAGCCTGTACCCCGGGACTAGCGGAAACGTAGCCAAAAACATTCAGTACTTC.

This clone showed up just a few times. This chain links TRBV9 with TRBJ2-1; TRBD2 matches 7 bases. Germline assignment: CDR1 SGDLS and CDR2 YYNGEE. CDR3 size: 15 residues. Trimming cost V 0 bases and J 3 bases; bases outside gene matches: 3. Written as DNA, the CDR3 is TGTGCCAGCAGCGTAGCCGGCGGGGGCTACAATGAGCAGTTCTTC. It specifies CASSVAGGGYNEQFF.

This chain connects TRBV27 to TRBJ2-6; the match to TRBD1 covers 7 bases. V trimming: 3 bases; J trimming: 4 bases; junction bases outside the gene matches: 9. This CDR3 is built from 17 residues. Germline CDR1 is MNHEY and CDR2 is SMNVEV (reference sequence). CDR3 residues: CASSLGTATMGANVLTF. Here the CDR3 DNA reads TGTGCCAGCAGTTTGGGGACAGCCACAATGGGGGCCAACGTCCTGACTTTC.

The V gene is TRBV6-1, the J gene TRBJ1-2; D uncertain. Looked up from germline, CDR1 is MNHNS and CDR2 is SASEGT. This CDR3 has 12 amino acids. The V end lost 4 bases, the J end lost 7 bases, and 10 bases lay between the germline ends. Written as DNA, the CDR3 is TGTGCCAGCAGTGGTGGTGTCGGTGGCTACACCTTC. This translates into CASSGGVGGYTF.

This clone was seen once. V gene TRBV15 combines with J gene TRBJ1-3, with no clear D. The CDR3 is 13 amino acids. Between the trimmed V and J ends, which lost 8 bases and 0 bases, there was a span of 8 bases. Germline V lookup: CDR1 LNHNV, CDR2 YYDKDF (reference sequence). This CDR3 is CATQQHSGNTIYF. CDR3 nucleotides: TGTGCCACCCAACAGCACTCTGGAAACACCATATATTTT.

The V call is TRBV27, the J call TRBJ1-2; possibly TRBD1 for D (6 bases). CDR1 is MNHEY, CDR2 SMNVEV, per germline (reference sequence). The CDR3 runs to 13 residues. The V end lost 5 bases, the J end lost 4 bases, and 11 bases lay between the germline ends. CDR3 amino acids: CASSNGGGYGYTF. CDR3 nucleotides: TGTGCCAGCAGTAACGGGGGCGGCTATGGCTACACCTTC.

Only a few counts were recorded for this clone. The CDR3 nucleotides read TGTGCCATCAGTGAGTGGCGAGATGGCTACACCTTC. Its translation is CAISEWRDGYTF. The genes are TRBV10-3 and TRBJ1-2, with D unresolved. CDR1 is ENHRY and CDR2 is SYGVKD in the germline V gene. There are 12 residues in the CDR3. Trimming left V 1 base short and J 6 bases short, with 6 bases between.

This clone was seen a handful of times. CDR3 bases: TGTGCCAGCAGCCGGACAGGGACACCCTCCTATAGCAATCAGCCCCAGCATTTT. This gives the protein CASSRTGTPSYSNQPQHF. This rearrangement joins TRBV11-3 to TRBJ1-5; 8 bases match TRBD1. V was pared by 5 bases and J by 0 bases, with 12 bases of the junction left unmatched. Germline values: CDR1 SGHNT, CDR2 YENEEA. The length of the CDR3 is 18 residues.

The chain employs TRBV27 and TRBJ1-6, with D unclear. V was pared by 5 bases and J by 7 bases, with 9 bases between. CDR3 length: 13 residues. The V gene's germline CDR1 is MNHEY and CDR2 SMNVEV (reference sequence). The CDR3 loop is CASSPFQNSPLHF. The CDR3 bases are TGTGCCAGCAGTCCCTTTCAAAATTCACCCCTCCACTTT.

This chain connects TRBV5-1 to TRBJ1-2; maybe TRBD1 (5 bases). Germline CDR1 and CDR2: SGHRS and YFSETQ. The CDR3 covers 15 residues. The germline V and J ends were trimmed by 0 bases and 3 bases, with 12 bases remaining between them. The CDR3 bases are TGCGCCAGCAGCTTGGAAATAGGAGGGGACTATGGCTACACCTTC. Translation gives CASSLEIGGDYGYTF.

This sequence joins TRBV29-1 and TRBJ1-2; D gene unclear. Germline CDR1 is SQVTM and CDR2 is ANQGSEA. Trimming stripped 6 bases from V and 4 bases from J, with 27 bases between. The CDR3 is made up of 17 amino acids. The CDR3 spells CSVSGDPSSRPSYGYTF. The CDR3 region has the DNA TGCAGCGTGTCCGGGGATCCAAGTTCTCGGCCGAGCTATGGCTACACCTTC.

The chain links TRBV28 to TRBJ2-2; no firm D call. Trimming left V 6 bases short and J 1 base short, with 9 bases between. This CDR3 has 14 amino acids. CDR1 is MDHEN, CDR2 SYDVKM, per germline. In nucleotides, the CDR3 is TGTGCCAGCAGAAGGTCGCTGAACACCGGGGAGCTGTTTTTT. It translates to CASRRSLNTGELFF.

The V and J genes are TRBV18 and TRBJ2-1; no firm D call. Per germline, CDR1 KGHSH and CDR2 LQKENI. The ends were cut back, 2 bases at V and 0 bases at J, with 11 bases in the middle. This CDR3 contains 16 residues. The CDR3 reads CASSPATPSSYNEQFF. The CDR3 region has the DNA TGTGCCAGCTCACCAGCGACACCCAGCTCCTACAATGAGCAGTTCTTC.

V gene TRBV4-2 combines with J gene TRBJ2-1, with D possibly being TRBD1 or TRBD2 (6 bases each). Germline V gene sequence: CDR1 LGHNA, CDR2 YNFKEQ. V gave up 0 bases and J gave up 3 bases, with 15 bases separating them. CDR3 length: 17 residues. The CDR3 spells CASSQEGGLAYYNEQFF. As DNA, the CDR3 is TGTGCCAGCAGCCAAGAAGGGGGGTTAGCGTACTACAATGAGCAGTTCTTC.

This chain joins TRBV29-1 and TRBJ2-6; tentatively, D is TRBD2 (6 bases). Between the trimmed V and J ends, which lost 5 bases and 0 bases, there was a span of 8 bases. The CDR3 totals 14 residues. Looked up from germline, CDR1 is SQVTM and CDR2 is ANQGSEA. CDR3 DNA sequence: TGCAGCGTTCAGGAGGGCTCTGGGGCCAACGTCCTGACTTTC. Amino acid sequence: CSVQEGSGANVLTF.

This clone was seen a few times. The rearrangement links TRBV5-1 to TRBJ2-1; 8 bases fit TRBD2. This CDR3 spans 15 amino acids. Germline CDR1 is SGHRS and CDR2 is YFSETQ. V trimming: 1 base; J trimming: 2 bases; junction bases outside the gene matches: 2. CDR3: CASSLNGGAYNEQFF. In DNA, the CDR3 is TGCGCCAGCAGCTTGAACGGGGGGGCCTACAATGAGCAGTTCTTC.